The 3 T cell receptor beta chains given below trace back to one sample, sequenced in a study of CD8+ T cells in alopecia areata. Reverse transcription of extracted RNA yielded cDNA, which provided the sequencing template. Sequencing was performed with immunoSEQ multiplex PCR; in TCRdb, only in-frame clones are kept and a portion is missing. The sample shows just over 30,000 clones, less than 65% of them seen only once. Sequences were obtained from NKG2D-high CD8+ T cells sorted from blood. Receptors were obtained from a human donor with alopecia areata.

This clone has just a few counts. The chain carries TRBV27 and TRBJ2-7, with D perhaps TRBD2 (6 bases). Trimming took off 6 bases at V and 0 bases at J, with 21 bases between the two ends. CDR3 length equals 17 residues. Germline loops: CDR1 MNHEY, CDR2 SMNVEV (reference sequence). The CDR3 DNA reads as TGTGCCAGCAGCCCCCGAGACGGGAGTCCAAGCTCCTACGAGCAGTACTTC. Translation gives CASSPRDGSPSSYEQYF.

This clone was seen only a few times. The CDR3 DNA sequence: TGTGCCAGCAGCGCACTAGCGGGCCACTCCTACGAGCAGTACTTC. Its translation is CASSALAGHSYEQYF. The chain is built from TRBV14 and TRBJ2-7; the match to TRBD2 covers 9 bases. Germline loops: CDR1 SGHDN, CDR2 FVKESK. Trimming took 5 bases from V and 0 from J; bases not matched to a gene: 5. The length of the CDR3 is 15 residues.

The chain employs TRBV7-3 and TRBJ2-7; TRBD2 aligns across 12 bases. Germline-derived CDR1 and CDR2 are SGHTA and FQGTGA. J was trimmed by 5 bases and V by 2 bases; bases with no gene match: 10. This CDR3 is built from 17 residues. The CDR3 DNA follows: TGTGCCAGCAGCTTACTTTTCACGACTAGCGGGAGCCACGAGCAGTACTTC. Translation: CASSLLFTTSGSHEQYF.